Presented here are 10 T cell receptor beta chains from one specimen sequenced in a study of breast tumors, draining lymph nodes, adjacent tissues. Each CDR3 protein gets one entry after TCRdb re-called the multiplex PCR reads with MiXCR. Seen here are 120,000 to 150,000 distinct CDR3 sequences, approximately 29% observed once, and the top ten hold 2% to 2.5%. Samples came from axillary lymph nodes draining the breast cancer. Sequences were obtained from axillary lymph node tissue. All receptors come from a female donor with breast cancer. Some clones in this sample may be carry-over from other donors' samples.

This clonotype was found many times. The V and J genes are TRBV5-1 and TRBJ2-1; D possibly corresponds to TRBD2 (6 bases). Germline V gene data show CDR1 as SGHRS and CDR2 as YFSETQ. The CDR3 has 16 amino acids. Trimming stripped 3 bases from V and 1 base from J, with 14 bases between. The chain's CDR3 is CASSSRWGVSYNEQFF. CDR3 coding DNA: TGCGCCAGCAGCTCCCGTTGGGGGGTTTCCTACAATGAGCAGTTCTTC.

The chain uses TRBV29-1 and TRBJ2-2, with a possible D match to TRBD1 (6 bases). Germline V CDR1 and CDR2: SQVTM, ANQGSEA. This CDR3 has 12 amino acids. Between the trimmed V and J ends, which lost 5 bases and 8 bases, there was a span of 12 bases. The CDR3 nucleotides read TGCAGCGTTAACTCCGGGACAGGGGAGCTGTTTTTT. It specifies CSVNSGTGELFF.

The J gene is TRBJ1-2, the V gene TRBV20-1, with D tentatively TRBD1 (6 bases). This CDR3 is built from 15 residues. Germline V lookup: CDR1 DFQATT, CDR2 SNEGSKA (reference sequence). Trimming took off 6 bases at V and 1 base at J, with 18 bases between the two ends. The CDR3 spells CSAKGSGTSNYGYTF. Here the CDR3 DNA reads TGCAGTGCAAAGGGGTCCGGGACAAGTAACTATGGCTACACCTTC.

As for this clonotype: A much bigger clone sits one base away, suggesting this may be a read error. The final CDR3 position lacks the conserved phenylalanine or tryptophan, pointing to a likely read error. For the CDR3, the DNA is TGTGCCAGCAGCAACCCTGGGTGGGGGGGCCATAATGAGCAGTTCATC. It encodes CASSNPGWGGHNEQFI. The J gene is TRBJ2-1, the V gene TRBV28; possible D gene TRBD2, 7 bases. CDR1 and CDR2 from the germline V gene are MDHEN and SYDVKM. The CDR3 is made up of 16 amino acids. V was pared by 6 bases and J by 7 bases, with 22 bases between.

This clonotype was found a few times. The chain carries TRBV19 and TRBJ1-1; TRBD1 matches at 9 bases. This CDR3 region has 13 residues. With 6 bases clipped from V and 4 bases from J, the junction kept 3 bases outside the gene matches. The V gene's germline CDR1 is LNHDA and CDR2 SQIVND (reference sequence). CDR3 protein: CASSGQGITEAFF. Here the CDR3 DNA reads TGTGCCAGTAGCGGACAGGGGATCACTGAAGCTTTCTTT.

In its sample, this clonotype was seen many times. The chain employs TRBV27 and TRBJ2-5; D gene uncertain. This CDR3 is built from 15 residues. The V end lost 0 bases, the J end lost 5 bases, and 13 bases lay between the germline ends. Germline V gives CDR1 MNHEY, CDR2 SMNVEV (reference sequence). CDR3 nucleotides: TGTGCCAGCAGTTTATCGAGGCGGATCGGTGAGACCCAGTACTTC. It codes for CASSLSRRIGETQYF.

There are many counts of this clonotype. The rearrangement joins TRBV5-8 to TRBJ2-5, with TRBD1 matching over 9 bases. Germline CDR1 is SGHTS and CDR2 is YDEGEE. J lost 5 bases, V lost 2 bases, and 7 bases had no gene match. This CDR3 is 15 amino acids long. The CDR3 spells CASSLQGAGEETQYF. The CDR3, as DNA: TGTGCCAGCAGCTTACAGGGGGCAGGGGAGGAGACCCAGTACTTC.

A note on this clonotype: Compared with germline, one end of the junction differs, possibly owing to a read error. The rearrangement uses TRBV19 and TRBJ1-5; 7 nucleotides agree with TRBD1. CDR1 and CDR2 from the germline V gene are LNHDA and SQIVND (reference sequence). The CDR3 has 14 amino acids. The CDR3 DNA sequence: TGTGCCAGTGGCCCGATACAGGGGAATCAGCCCCAACATTTT. Protein: CASGPIQGNQPQHF.

This clonotype was detected ten times or more. The rearrangement links TRBV29-1 to TRBJ1-4, with D unclear. CDR1 is SQVTM and CDR2 is ANQGSEA in the germline V gene. CDR3 length: 13 amino acids. Trimming removed 6 bases at V and 5 bases at J, with 13 bases between. The CDR3 loop reads CSVAGGPNEKLFF. In DNA, the CDR3 is TGCAGCGTGGCCGGCGGTCCGAATGAAAAACTGTTTTTT.

This clonotype appeared many times. The genes are TRBV28 and TRBJ2-3, with D unresolved. The CDR3 covers 16 residues. The V gene lost 0 bases and the J gene lost 1 base, with 11 bases spanning the gap. CDR1 is MDHEN, CDR2 SYDVKM, per germline. CDR3 protein: CASSLCLRGCTDTQYF. DNA of the CDR3: TGTGCCAGCAGTTTATGCCTTAGAGGCTGCACAGATACGCAGTATTTT.